This T cell receptor (beta chain) stems from a study of neurological immune-mediated disorders. Study-level results: Among expanded clones, no CDR3 amino acid sequences were shared across subjects, a pattern suggesting private repertoires in all groups.

The authors produced cDNA by 5'RACE using 10-nucleotide random UMIs. From the 5' RACE reads, TCRdb called clonotypes with MiXCR, one entry per CDR3 protein. In the table there are around 37,000 distinct CDR3 sequences, roughly 15% of which are singletons. 2 million unsorted PBMCs were stored in RNAlater at -80 °C before RNA extraction. This clonotype showed up just a few times. Its cognate antigen is unknown. The CDR3 is 15 amino acids. Trimming took 5 bases from V and 9 from J; bases not matched to a gene: 10. This rearrangement joins TRBV12-3 or TRBV12-4 to TRBJ2-1, with 10 bases fitting TRBD2. This TCR derives from a woman in her 50s with HTLV-1-associated myelopathy (HAM/TSP). The specimen was PBMCs. DNA of the CDR3: TGTGCCAGCAGTCCAATAACCGGGACTAGCGTTGAGCAGTTCTTC. Protein sequence: CASSPITGTSVEQFF.